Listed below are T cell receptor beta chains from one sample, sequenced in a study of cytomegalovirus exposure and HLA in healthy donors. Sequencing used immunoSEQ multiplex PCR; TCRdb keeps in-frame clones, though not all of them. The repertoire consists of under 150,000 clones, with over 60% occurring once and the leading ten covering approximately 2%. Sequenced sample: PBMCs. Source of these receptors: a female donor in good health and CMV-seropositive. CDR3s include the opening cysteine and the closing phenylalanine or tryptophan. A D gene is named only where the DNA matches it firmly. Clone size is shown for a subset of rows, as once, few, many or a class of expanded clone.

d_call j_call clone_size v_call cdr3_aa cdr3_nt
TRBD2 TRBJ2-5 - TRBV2 CASTSLAGAGETQYF TGTGCCAGCACCTCTCTAGCGGGGGCGGGGGAGACCCAGTACTTC
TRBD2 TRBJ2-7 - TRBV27 CASSWGLAVGEQYF TGTGCCAGCAGTTGGGGACTAGCGGTTGGCGAGCAGTACTTC
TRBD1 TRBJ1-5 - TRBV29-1 CSAQGSNQPQHF TGCAGCGCACAGGGGAGCAATCAGCCCCAGCATTTT
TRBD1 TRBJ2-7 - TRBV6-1 CASIPDRGGYEQYF TGTGCCAGCATCCCGGACAGGGGAGGCTACGAGCAGTACTTC
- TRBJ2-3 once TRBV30 CAWSKIADTQYF TGTGCCTGGAGTAAAATAGCAGATACGCAGTATTTT
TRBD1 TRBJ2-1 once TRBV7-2 CASSLDRTGRRNEQFF TGTGCCAGCAGCTTAGATCGGACAGGGAGGCGCAATGAGCAGTTCTTC
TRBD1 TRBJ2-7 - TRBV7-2 CASSQDRVRSYEQYF TGTGCCAGCAGCCAGGACAGGGTTAGATCCTACGAGCAGTACTTC
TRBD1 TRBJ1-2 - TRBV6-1 CASSQPGTAYGYTF TGTGCCAGCAGTCAACCCGGGACAGCCTATGGCTACACCTTC
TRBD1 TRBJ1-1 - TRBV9 CASKRDRATEAFF TGTGCCAGCAAGCGGGACAGGGCCACTGAAGCTTTCTTT
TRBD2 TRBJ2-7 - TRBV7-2 CASSETMTSGSRGEQYF TGTGCCAGCAGCGAAACCATGACTAGCGGGAGTCGGGGCGAGCAGTACTTC
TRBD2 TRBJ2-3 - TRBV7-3 CASSLLAADTQYF TGTGCCAGCAGCTTACTAGCGGCAGATACGCAGTATTTT
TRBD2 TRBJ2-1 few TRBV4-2 CASSQDWTGGNEQFF TGTGCCAGCAGCCAAGATTGGACGGGGGGCAATGAGCAGTTCTTC
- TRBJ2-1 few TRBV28 CGHRSNEQFF TGTGGCCATCGTAGCAATGAGCAGTTCTTC
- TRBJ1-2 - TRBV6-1 CASSVTTGDNYGYTF TGTGCCAGCAGTGTTACGACAGGTGATAACTATGGCTACACCTTC
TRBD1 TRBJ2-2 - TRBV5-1 CASSLEGTGNTGELFF TGCGCCAGCAGCTTGGAAGGGACAGGGAACACCGGGGAGCTGTTTTTT
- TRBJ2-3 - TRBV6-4 CASSDTMTRRDTQYF TGTGCCAGCAGTGACACGATGACACGACGAGATACGCAGTATTTT
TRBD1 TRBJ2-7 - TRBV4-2 CASSSSGTGSYEQYF TGTGCCAGCAGCTCTTCCGGGACAGGGTCCTACGAGCAGTACTTC
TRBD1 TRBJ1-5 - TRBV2 CASSGTGGSNQPQHF TGTGCCAGCAGCGGGACAGGGGGCAGCAATCAGCCCCAGCATTTT
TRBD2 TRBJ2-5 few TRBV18 CASSPRGSGETQYF TGTGCCAGCTCACCACGCGGGAGCGGGGAGACCCAGTACTTC
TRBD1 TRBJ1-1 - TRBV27 CASKDRGRNTEAFF TGTGCCAGCAAGGACAGGGGGCGGAACACTGAAGCTTTCTTT
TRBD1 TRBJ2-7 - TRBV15 CATSGRTGPYEQYF TGTGCCACCAGCGGACGGACAGGGCCCTACGAGCAGTACTTC
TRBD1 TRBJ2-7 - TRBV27 CASSLSGQIYEQYF TGTGCCAGCAGTTTATCGGGACAGATCTACGAGCAGTACTTC
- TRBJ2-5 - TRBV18 CASSFSIQETQYF TGTGCCAGCTCATTCAGTATCCAAGAGACCCAGTACTTC
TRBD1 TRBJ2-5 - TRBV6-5 CASSYDSGGTQYF TGTGCCAGCAGTTACGATTCAGGGGGGACCCAGTACTTC
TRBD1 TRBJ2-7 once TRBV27 CASSLSPAGGQYF TGTGCCAGCAGTCTATCGCCGGCAGGGGGGCAGTACTTC
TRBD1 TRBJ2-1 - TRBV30 CAWSVWGRGNNEQFF TGTGCCTGGAGTGTATGGGGCAGGGGGAACAATGAGCAGTTCTTC
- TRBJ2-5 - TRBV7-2 CASSFGLASETQYF TGTGCCAGCAGCTTTGGTCTAGCCTCCGAGACCCAGTACTTC
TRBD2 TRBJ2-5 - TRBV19 CASSPLLAAQETQYF TGTGCCAGTAGTCCCCTACTAGCGGCCCAAGAGACCCAGTACTTC
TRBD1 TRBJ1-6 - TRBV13 CASSSGGRTYNSPLHF TGTGCCAGCAGCTCAGGGGGCAGGACCTATAATTCACCCCTCCACTTT
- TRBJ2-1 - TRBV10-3 CAISVPGSYNEQFF TGTGCCATCAGTGTACCGGGTTCCTACAATGAGCAGTTCTTC
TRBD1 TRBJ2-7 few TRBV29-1 CSVAPGQDYEQYF TGCAGCGTTGCGCCGGGACAGGACTACGAGCAGTACTTC
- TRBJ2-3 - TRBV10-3 CAISDSGSTDTQYF TGTGCCATCAGTGACAGCGGTAGCACAGATACGCAGTATTTT
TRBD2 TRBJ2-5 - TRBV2 CASSESRLAGQETQYF TGTGCCAGCAGTGAAAGTCGACTAGCGGGGCAAGAGACCCAGTACTTC
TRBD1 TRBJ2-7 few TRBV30 CAWSYPGQGYEQYF TGTGCCTGGAGTTACCCGGGACAGGGATACGAGCAGTACTTC
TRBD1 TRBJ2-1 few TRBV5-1 CASSTWTGMNEQFF TGCGCCAGCAGCACCTGGACAGGGATGAATGAGCAGTTCTTC
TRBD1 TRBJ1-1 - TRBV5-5 CASSLGTGGLNTEAFF TGTGCCAGCAGCCTGGGGACAGGGGGATTGAACACTGAAGCTTTCTTT
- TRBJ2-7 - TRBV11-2 CASSLDPLAKPYEQYF TGTGCCAGCAGCTTAGATCCACTAGCTAAACCCTACGAGCAGTACTTC
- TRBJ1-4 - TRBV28 CASTLRRGREKLFF TGTGCCAGCACCCTCAGAAGGGGTCGGGAAAAACTGTTTTTT
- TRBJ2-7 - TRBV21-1 CASPRQGIRHEQYF TGTGCCAGCCCCCGACAGGGGATAAGACACGAGCAGTACTTC
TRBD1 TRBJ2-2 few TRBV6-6 CASMLNRGMNTGELFF TGTGCCAGCATGCTAAACAGGGGAATGAACACCGGGGAGCTGTTTTTT
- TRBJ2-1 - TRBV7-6 CASSLAGGGNEQFF TGTGCCAGCAGCTTAGCGGGAGGAGGCAATGAGCAGTTCTTC
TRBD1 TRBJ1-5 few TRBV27 CASSPRTGLSNQPQHF TGTGCCAGCAGTCCCCGGACAGGGCTAAGCAATCAGCCCCAGCATTTT
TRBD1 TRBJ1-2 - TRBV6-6 CASSYPTGQTYGYTF TGTGCCAGCAGTTACCCGACAGGGCAAACCTATGGCTACACCTTC
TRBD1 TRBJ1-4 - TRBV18 CASSRDRDEKLFF TGTGCCAGCTCACGGGACAGGGATGAAAAACTGTTTTTT
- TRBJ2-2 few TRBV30 CACPTGRITGELFF TGTGCCTGCCCCACGGGGAGGATCACCGGGGAGCTGTTTTTT
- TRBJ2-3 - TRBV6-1 CASSITIRDTQYF TGTGCCAGCAGTATAACTATCCGAGATACGCAGTATTTT
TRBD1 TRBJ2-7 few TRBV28 CASSLPRTGTEQYF TGTGCCAGCAGTTTACCCCGGACAGGGACCGAGCAGTACTTC
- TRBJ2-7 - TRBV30 CAWSPTTFYEQYF TGTGCCTGGAGTCCCACTACCTTCTACGAGCAGTACTTC
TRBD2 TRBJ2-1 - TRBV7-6 CASSIQTSGRGNEQFF TGTGCCAGCAGCATCCAGACTAGCGGGAGGGGCAATGAGCAGTTCTTC
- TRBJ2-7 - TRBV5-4 CASSLQGGYEQYF TGTGCCAGCAGCTTGCAGGGAGGATACGAGCAGTACTTC
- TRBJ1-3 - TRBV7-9 CASSRPSSGNTIYF TGTGCCAGCAGCCGCCCCAGCTCTGGAAACACCATATATTTT
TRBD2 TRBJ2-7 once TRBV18 CASSPGTTSYEQYF TGTGCCAGCTCACCAGGGACTACCTCCTACGAGCAGTACTTC
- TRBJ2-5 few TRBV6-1 CASNPLGIEETQYF TGTGCCAGCAACCCACTAGGCATTGAAGAGACCCAGTACTTC
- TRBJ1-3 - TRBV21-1 CASSKAGNRGRNTIYF TGTGCCAGCAGCAAAGCGGGGAACAGGGGGCGAAACACCATATATTTT